This TCR beta chain was profiled in a study of blood T cells in healthy people across ages (dated by TCRdb to the mid-2010s). Study-level background: In model experiments, template switching captured about one uniquely barcoded TCR beta cDNA molecule for every two T cells. To track age-related changes in TCR beta repertoire diversity, the study relied on deep sequencing normalized with unique cDNA molecular identifiers. Four age groups were formed from the donors: young (average about 16 years), middle-aged (approximately 39), aged (under 70) and long-lived (about 80). Donors of different ages were randomly distributed across sequencing lanes to avoid experimental bias. Using the same blood draw, the study looked at two additional independent replicas of 1 million unique cDNA reads for two donors, one aged 18 to 30 and the other aged 80 or older.

Receptor amplification or capture employed 5' RACE. Sequencing was carried out with an Illumina HiSeq 2500. A second PCR of roughly 7 to 12 cycles was performed with a sample-barcoded 5' primer and a J-beta primer mix. Each TCR beta cDNA molecule received a unique molecular identifier from a template-switch 5' adaptor carrying 12 random nucleotides. Each sample yielded at least 2.5 million CDR3-containing paired-end reads. First-strand cDNA was synthesized from all RNA with the Mint cDNA synthesis kit, primed by a TRBC-specific oligonucleotide. All cDNA was treated with uracil-DNA glycosylase and then went through a first 18-cycle PCR with the universal primers M1SS and BC2_uni_R. The study's own analysis went as follows. For normalization, 1 million high-quality reads were randomly selected from each sample, with every read carrying a distinct molecular identifier. Instead of being binned into consensus sequences, reads with shared molecular identifiers were discarded. MiTCR, set to a Q25 quality threshold and the strictest error-elimination algorithm, was used for CDR3 identification, clonotype clustering and error correction. A nonparametric unseen species model using Euler transformation provided a lower-bound estimate of total TCR beta diversity. Starting from the raw public reads, TCRdb applied fastp trimming at Q25, assembled clones with MiXCR and retained in-frame beta chains. CDR3 protein sequences are deduplicated, and each keeps its most common genes and DNA. The V and J calls and clone size are TCRdb's, not the authors'. Counted in this sample were about 970,000 distinct CDR3 sequences; roughly 50% of them appeared once. The ten largest clones capture roughly a fifth of the sample.

V is cut by 5 bases and J by 1 base, and the space between the germline ends is 14 bases. The CDR3 runs 15 amino acids, cysteine and phenylalanine included. The retained sequence is limited to the CDR3, 45 bases, with the frame set at the first base. The germline V gene specifies SGHTA as CDR1 and FQGNSA as CDR2. This clonotype appeared a few times. Its antigen is currently not known. Within one base of it there is no much larger clone, and no base qualities were kept. The 39 donors, aged about 6 to 95 years, were systemically healthy Caucasian individuals from Russia. Each donor gave 8.5 to 10 milliliters of peripheral blood, collected into EDTA-treated Vacutainer tubes. Ficoll-Paque density-gradient centrifugation was used to isolate PBMCs, with at least 6 million per sample. Total RNA, at least 6 micrograms per sample, was extracted from PBMCs with Trizol reagent. Naive CD45RAhigh/CD27high T cell percentages were measured by flow cytometry on a PBMC aliquot from every donor.

Broader findings and caveats from the paper: Because the CMV infection status of the donors was unknown, age-related changes in expanded clonotypes may potentially have been confounded. Compared with the aged group, the long-lived group had more naive CD4+ T cells, fewer expanded clones and increased TCR diversity, suggesting age selection. As age increased, observed TCR beta diversity per million T cells dropped in a roughly linear way, and a significant reduction was already evident by age about 40. Observed TCR beta diversity correlated strongly with the percentage of naive T cells measured by flow cytometry. Total diversity estimates from one million sequenced T cells were considered lower bounds and underestimates. Because profiling used bulk unsorted PBMCs, naive and antigen-experienced compartments could not be compared conclusively.

The chain joins TRBV7-2 to TRBJ2-5; TRBD1 could be the D gene, as 5 bases match. The clonotype comes from a woman aged 55-69 years in good health. Specimen: blood. The DNA sequence follows: TGTGCCAGCAGCCCCCGACAGACAACCCAAGAGACCCAGTACTTC. Its amino acids are CASSPRQTTQETQYF.